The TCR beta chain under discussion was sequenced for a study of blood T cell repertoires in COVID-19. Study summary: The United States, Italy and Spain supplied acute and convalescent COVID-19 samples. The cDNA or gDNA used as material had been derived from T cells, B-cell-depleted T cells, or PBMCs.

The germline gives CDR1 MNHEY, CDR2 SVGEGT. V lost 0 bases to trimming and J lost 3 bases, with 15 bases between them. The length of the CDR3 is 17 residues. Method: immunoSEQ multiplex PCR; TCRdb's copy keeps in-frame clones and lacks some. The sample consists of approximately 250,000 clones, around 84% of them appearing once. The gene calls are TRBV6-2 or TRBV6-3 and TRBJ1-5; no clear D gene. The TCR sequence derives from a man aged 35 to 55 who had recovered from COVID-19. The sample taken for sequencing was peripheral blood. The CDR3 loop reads CASSYSRGIGPNQPQHF. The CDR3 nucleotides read TGTGCCAGCAGTTACTCTAGAGGTATCGGTCCCAATCAGCCCCAGCATTTT.